A selection of T cell receptor beta chains follows, all from one sample in a study of blood T cell repertoires in COVID-19. Some clones are missing from TCRdb's copy, which holds only in-frame ones; the method was immunoSEQ multiplex PCR. The profile shows approximately 110,000 clones, around 90% of them singletons. Sequencing was carried out using peripheral blood. These receptors all stem from a man aged 50 to 60 with COVID-19, enrolled during active disease. CDR3s include the opening cysteine and the closing phenylalanine or tryptophan. Fields, in order: V gene, J gene, D gene, CDR3 protein, CDR3 DNA. The D gene is left open where the match is weak.

v_gene: TRBV19
j_gene: TRBJ2-3
d_gene: TRBD2
CDR3aa: CASSLAGSSTDTQYF
CDR3nt: TGTGCCAGTAGTCTAGCGGGAAGTAGCACAGATACGCAGTATTTT

v_gene: TRBV19
j_gene: TRBJ2-7
d_gene: NA
CDR3aa: CASSIASTGSYEQYF
CDR3nt: TGTGCCAGTAGTATAGCCTCCACGGGCTCCTACGAGCAGTACTTC

v_gene: TRBV5-5
j_gene: TRBJ2-1
d_gene: NA
CDR3aa: CASSLGLTKTYNEQFF
CDR3nt: TGTGCCAGCAGCCTAGGACTAACCAAAACCTACAATGAGCAGTTCTTC

v_gene: TRBV30
j_gene: TRBJ2-5
d_gene: TRBD1
CDR3aa: CAYGKDRPQETQYF
CDR3nt: TGTGCCTATGGGAAGGACAGGCCTCAAGAGACCCAGTACTTC

v_gene: TRBV9
j_gene: TRBJ2-1
d_gene: TRBD2
CDR3aa: CASSVDSGRVDEQFF
CDR3nt: TGTGCCAGCAGCGTAGATAGCGGGAGGGTGGATGAGCAGTTCTTC

v_gene: TRBV18
j_gene: TRBJ2-5
d_gene: NA
CDR3aa: CASSPSLMETQYF
CDR3nt: TGTGCCAGCTCACCATCACTAATGGAGACCCAGTACTTC

v_gene: TRBV7-2
j_gene: TRBJ2-1
d_gene: TRBD2
CDR3aa: CASSLGTSRSSGEQFF
CDR3nt: TGTGCCAGCAGCTTAGGGACTAGCCGTAGTTCGGGTGAGCAGTTCTTC

v_gene: TRBV7-2
j_gene: TRBJ2-2
d_gene: NA
CDR3aa: CASSPDRSLTGELFF
CDR3nt: TGTGCCAGCAGCCCGGACAGATCCCTCACCGGGGAGCTGTTTTTT

v_gene: TRBV29-1
j_gene: TRBJ2-1
d_gene: NA
CDR3aa: CSVAHRVHEQFF
CDR3nt: TGCAGCGTTGCTCACAGGGTGCATGAGCAGTTCTTC

v_gene: TRBV19
j_gene: TRBJ1-1
d_gene: NA
CDR3aa: CASRGTEAFF
CDR3nt: TGTGCCAGCAGGGGTACTGAAGCTTTCTTT

v_gene: TRBV5-1
j_gene: TRBJ2-5
d_gene: NA
CDR3aa: CASRTGTYEETQYF
CDR3nt: TGCGCCAGCAGGACTGGGACTTACGAAGAGACCCAGTACTTC